The rows below give T cell receptor beta chains drawn from one sample of a study of neurological immune-mediated disorders. TCRdb fed the 5' RACE reads into MiXCR, producing one record per CDR3 protein. The sample has roughly 50,000 distinct CDR3 sequences; 16% are singletons. What was sequenced was PBMCs. The receptors shown here come from a man in his 60s in good health. Both conserved end residues are part of each CDR3. Each record gives: V gene, D gene, clone size, J gene, CDR3 protein, CDR3 DNA. D genes are given only for firm matches. Size is omitted from some rows. Given values are once, few, many or a class for expanded clones.

>TRBV28|TRBD2|many|TRBJ2-2
CASTRGGGRSGELFF
TGTGCCAGCACCCGAGGCGGGGGGCGCTCCGGGGAGCTGTTTTTT
>TRBV18|TRBD1|few|TRBJ1-2
CASSSSGTGAFIGYTF
TGTGCCAGCTCATCATCCGGGACAGGGGCCTTCATTGGCTACACCTTC
>TRBV4-3|NA|many|TRBJ1-1
CASSQVPGPRAEAFF
TGCGCCAGCAGCCAGGTTCCGGGACCCAGGGCTGAAGCTTTCTTT
>TRBV14|NA|many|TRBJ2-7
CASGQNSYEQYF
TGTGCCAGCGGACAGAACTCCTACGAGCAGTACTTC
>TRBV7-2|NA|NA|TRBJ1-1
CASSSRCNEAFF
TGTGCCAGCAGCTCGAGATGTAACGAGGCTTTCTTT
>TRBV9|TRBD1|many|TRBJ1-5
CASSVVSDRGLLGNQPQHF
TGTGCCAGCAGCGTAGTCTCGGACAGGGGTTTACTAGGCAATCAGCCCCAGCATTTT
>TRBV12-3/TRBV12-4|NA|many|TRBJ1-5
CASSLGTAYQPQHF
TGTGCCAGCAGTTTAGGGACAGCCTATCAGCCCCAGCATTTT
>TRBV7-8|TRBD2|many|TRBJ2-5
CASSLGLAEETQYF
TGTGCCAGCAGCTTGGGACTAGCGGAAGAGACCCAGTACTTC
>TRBV9|NA|many|TRBJ1-1
CASSPRPVNTEAFF
TGTGCCAGCAGCCCCAGGCCAGTGAACACTGAAGCTTTCTTT
>TRBV20-1|NA|many|TRBJ2-7
CSARDLAGEQYF
TGCAGTGCTAGAGATTTAGCTGGCGAGCAGTACTTC
>TRBV6-5|TRBD2|many|TRBJ2-7
CASSRLAGGSYEQYF
TGTGCCAGCAGCCGACTAGCGGGAGGTTCCTACGAGCAGTACTTC
>TRBV9|TRBD1|many|TRBJ2-3
CASSKGTGITTDTQYF
TGTGCCAGCAGCAAAGGGACAGGGATCACCACAGATACGCAGTATTTT
>TRBV6-6|NA|many|TRBJ2-1
CASSYPSLGGTDEQFF
TGTGCCAGCAGCTACCCTAGTCTTGGTGGGACGGATGAGCAGTTCTTC
>TRBV19|TRBD1|once|TRBJ1-1
CASGPRWTGARNTEAFF
TGTGCCAGTGGACCACGGTGGACAGGGGCCAGGAACACTGAAGCTTTCTTT
>TRBV7-6|TRBD2|few|TRBJ2-7
CASSLDPGGYEQYF
TGTGCCAGCAGCTTAGATCCGGGAGGTTACGAGCAGTACTTC
>TRBV4-1|TRBD2|many|TRBJ2-7
CASSLLVTSGVPYEQYF
TGCGCCAGCAGCCTCCTCGTCACTAGCGGGGTTCCCTACGAGCAGTACTTC
>TRBV6-2/TRBV6-3|TRBD1|many|TRBJ2-1
CASSDPHGQVGNEQFF
TGTGCCAGCAGTGACCCACATGGACAGGTGGGCAATGAGCAGTTCTTC
>TRBV5-1|TRBD1|many|TRBJ2-7
CASSSGTDSYEQYF
TGCGCCAGCAGCTCCGGGACAGACTCCTACGAGCAGTACTTC
>TRBV6-5|NA|many|TRBJ1-2
CASSRNPPGPARGYTF
TGTGCCAGCAGTCGAAACCCGCCGGGACCAGCTAGGGGCTACACCTTC
>TRBV15|NA|many|TRBJ2-1
CATSRARYNEQFF
TGTGCCACCAGCAGAGCCAGGTACAATGAGCAGTTCTTC
>TRBV4-1|NA|many|TRBJ1-1
CASSQRIGPYRDPEAFF
TGCGCCAGCAGCCAACGAATCGGACCCTACCGCGACCCTGAAGCTTTCTTT
>TRBV10-3|NA|many|TRBJ1-1
CAISGWGGDTEAFF
TGTGCCATCAGTGGTTGGGGGGGAGACACTGAAGCTTTCTTT
>TRBV19|NA|NA|TRBJ1-2
CASSFTWGAAGYTF
TGTGCCAGTAGTTTTACATGGGGCGCGGCTGGCTACACCTTC
>TRBV3-1|TRBD1|NA|TRBJ1-4
CASSPPGQVGEKLFF
TGTGCCAGCAGCCCGCCGGGACAGGTTGGTGAAAAACTGTTTTTT
>TRBV12-5|TRBD2|many|TRBJ2-7
CASGLRTSAETYEQYF
TGTGCTAGTGGTTTGAGGACTAGCGCCGAAACCTACGAGCAGTACTTC
>TRBV9|NA|many|TRBJ1-1
CASSVESLGEAFF
TGTGCCAGCAGCGTAGAGTCACTGGGTGAAGCTTTCTTT
>TRBV11-2|NA|many|TRBJ2-7
CASSPPGSEPYEQYF
TGTGCCAGCAGCCCCCCGGGTTCTGAACCCTACGAGCAGTACTTC
>TRBV3-1|NA|many|TRBJ1-5
CASSQAGPQPQHF
TGTGCCAGCAGCCAAGCGGGGCCTCAGCCCCAGCATTTT
>TRBV12-3/TRBV12-4|TRBD2|NA|TRBJ2-7
CASSPGLVLVYSYEQYF
TGTGCCAGCAGTCCGGGACTAGTTTTGGTGTATTCGTACGAGCAGTACTTC
>TRBV4-2|TRBD1|many|TRBJ2-7
CASSQDAPRGTGLYEQYF
TGTGCCAGCAGCCAAGACGCCCCGCGCGGGACAGGGCTCTACGAGCAGTACTTC